This T cell receptor (beta chain) stems from a study of cytomegalovirus exposure and HLA in healthy donors (dated by TCRdb to 2016 to 2017). Turning to the overall study: According to an earlier analysis of 587 of the donors, 200 million or so T cells yielded roughly 110 million unique TCR beta sequences and about 300 Gb of sequence data. In addition to the first cohort of 666 subjects, a separate validation cohort of approximately 130 different subjects was used. The study profiled the T cell repertoires of hundreds of subjects by immunosequencing and related them to cytomegalovirus serostatus. In the later analysis, no new phenotypic data were used to find candidate immune exposures; instead, reliance was placed on TCR beta sequences and their occurrence across donors. High-throughput TCR immunosequencing, statistical association of individual TCRs with disease status, and machine learning were combined to predict cytomegalovirus infection status. On average, 235,054 unique TCR beta nucleotide sequences were sequenced per donor among a few hundred genotyped donors of the cohort, with about 19% of those sequences being non-productive. The number of donors typed differed by locus, with roughly 620-630 for A, B, C, DRB1 and DQB1, 522 for DQA1, 600 to 610 for DPA1, and approximately 470 for DPB1. An earlier analysis of about 600 of the donors used high-throughput TCR beta sequencing to judge whether each TCR beta V gene segment behaved as functional or pseudogenic. All discovery cohort repertoires had been generated on a single sequencing platform. About 320 gigabases of sequencing data and roughly 90 million unique TCR sequences were included in an early release covering roughly 600 HLA-typed donors. The study was designed to test whether signatures of past pathogen exposure could be identified by cataloging public T cell receptors. HLA typing included class I and class II loci at four-digit resolution. Several DR-DQ haplotypes were handled as single units for association and clustering because linkage in the cohort was strong. Genome-wide SNP genotypes for about 65% of the roughly 700 donors were used in a later genetic analysis, which treated that subset as a discovery cohort. A later analysis re-examined previously published TCR beta repertoires from about 670 donors and added high-resolution HLA genotyping to investigate patterns of TCR occurrence. Donor age, sex, ethnicity and CMV serostatus were compiled together with the repertoire data. The genetic ancestry cluster associated with self-reported Caucasian donors included about 84% of the approximately 410 genotyped donors.

Broad study findings and their caveats: Three of the identified cytomegalovirus-associated TCR beta chains were confirmed in vitro to be specific for cytomegalovirus antigens. Specific HLA alleles were associated with 18,000 or so TCR beta sequences at a false discovery rate of 0.05 in a later analysis. In a later genetic analysis, a missense DCLRE1C variant was associated with V-gene and J-gene trimming of TCR beta chains, and the association was replicated in an independent cohort. A further reported finding was that TCR beta sequences accurately predicted the HLA-A and HLA-B alleles for most subjects in the first cohort. The classifier was reported to diagnose cytomegalovirus status with high specificity and sensitivity in both the original and validation cohorts. According to the authors, the approach could potentially be generalized to other disease states and immunological phenotypes. CMV serostatus was the only immune exposure information available for the cohort. Only TCR beta chains were sequenced in this cohort, and the absence of alpha or paired-chain data limited detectable features. While some public TCRs were present in many individuals, most TCR sequences turned up only very rarely across donors. A later genetic analysis reported fewer N-insertions in productive TCRs among donors in an Asian-associated ancestry cluster than the roughly 620-donor mean. A later analysis found that TCR association rates varied across HLA loci, with DRB1 alleles showing the most associated TCRs and HLA-C alleles the fewest. The study gave a list of about 170 TCR beta chains associated with cytomegalovirus. According to a later analysis, most CMV-associated TCR beta chains appeared to be HLA-restricted, and the HLA associations seemed to be driven largely by CMV exposure. Because HLA typing was unavailable for some donors at each locus, only the typed subset was used in association tests. A later analysis reported that several top co-occurrence clusters appeared linked to parvovirus B19, influenza, CMV and Epstein-Barr virus. A later analysis found that HLA-associated TCR beta chains were more clonally expanded and had lower generation probabilities than equally common non-associated chains. A cluster of highly shared sequence variants was judged likely to represent a technical artifact of the sequencing pipeline. The earlier analysis of about 600 of the donors excluded some 15 rarely observed V segments, including chromosome 9 orphons, because counts were too low. When HLA alleles, especially DR and DQ, strongly co-occurred, TCR associations were difficult to assign to individual alleles. Correlated functional status among segregating V segments might be attributable to linkage disequilibrium, but an unknown experimental factor could not be ruled out. Roughly uniform sequencing depth across donors was assumed in presence/absence analyses, although this assumption may not hold. Broadly in line with IMGT annotations, most TCR beta V segments showed up in productive rearrangements about 87% or about 30% of the time in an earlier analysis of 450 to 750 of the donors. The 87-base-pair reads could not distinguish some IMGT-functional V segments, including TRBV6-2 and TRBV6-3, so those segments were excluded.

The cohort was made up of several hundred healthy bone marrow donors. At the time of sampling, every cohort member was nominally healthy, though immune exposures that went unrecorded were likely present. The donor was CMV seronegative and was included in the group of hundreds of seronegative cohort members. A peripheral blood sample was provided by each donor, and peripheral blood mononuclear cells were used for TCR beta sequencing. Genomic DNA extraction from the blood cell samples was performed with the Qiagen DNeasy Blood Extraction Kit. Libraries were made using the immunoSEQ multiplex PCR assay. For the multiplex PCR, a mixture combining 60 forward primers for TCR Vbeta segments and 13 reverse primers for TCR Jbeta segments was used. Amplification of the CDR3 region of rearranged TCR beta genes was performed with a multiplex PCR assay on genomic DNA. The Illumina HiSeq System was used to sequence the amplified TCR beta libraries as 87-base-pair reads. On the study's bioinformatics: A later analysis tallied 75 million to 95 million unique TCR beta chains across the 700 or so repertoires, and about 12 million of those chains were shared by two or more donors. Raw reads were error-corrected and collapsed into unique sequences by a nearest-neighbor algorithm in which closely related sequences were merged to remove PCR and sequencing errors. Alignment of CDR3 sequences to IMGT reference sequences was used to assign V, D and J gene segments. For a sequence to be retained, at least a six-nucleotide match to both a V gene segment and a J gene segment was required. Rearrangements were classified as productive when the CDR3 lacked stop codons and remained in frame with V and J, and all other rearrangements were classified as non-productive. Following IMGT convention, CDR3 was defined as the stretch from the second conserved V-encoded cysteine up to the conserved J-encoded phenylalanine. The earlier analysis of about 610 of the donors excluded sequences that lacked an unambiguous match to a single V gene segment. In an earlier analysis of 587 of the donors, a V segment was called functional when productive rearrangements were above 56.7%, and segregating when the standard deviation between donors exceeded 5%. A statistical classification framework was built to diagnose cytomegalovirus status from the catalog of TCR beta chain sequences. V and J gene assignment, in a later analysis, came from comparing TCR nucleotide sequences with IMGT/GENE-DB human TR gene sequences. A later analysis assigned CDR3 sequences and most-parsimonious VDJ recombination scenarios with the TCRdist pipeline. In a later analysis, each TCR beta chain was defined by its CDR3 amino acid sequence together with its V-gene family, and reads lacking a unique V-gene family were excluded. As a way to deal with suspected cross-contamination and a sequencing artifact, a later analysis dropped 450 to 600 nucleotide sequences that were highly shared and had low generation probability. A later analysis calculated a clonal expansion index for each public chain from normalized within-repertoire ranks of inferred template counts. In a later analysis, generation probabilities were computed using a VDJ recombination model fitted to out-of-frame rearrangements, and the results were checked against IGoR. In a later analysis, hypergeometric tests were used to score TCR-TCR, TCR-HLA and TCR-CMV co-occurrence, with a repertoire-size bias correction applied to TCR pairs. In a later analysis, false discovery rates were estimated by permuting HLA or CMV assignments 20 times. In a later analysis, co-occurring TCRs were grouped using DBSCAN, and TCRdist sequence similarity was added for clustering within HLA-allele-positive subsets. Repertoires with fewer than 30,000 or more than 120,000 public chains were left out of co-occurrence clustering, as were a handful of repertoires with anomalous nucleotide sharing. As stored in TCRdb, this immuneACCESS dataset retains in-frame rearrangements with V and J assigned. A fraction of the clones does not appear; measured against another copy, unresolved V genes explain less than half of the discrepancy, and the remainder lacks a known reason. Clonal size and the V and J genes are those of that table, whereas D and trimming came from the DNA. The sample table contains approximately 220,000 clones; only one count was recorded for 65% to 75% of them. The ten largest account for approximately 1.7% of the sample.

The CDR3 covers 14 residues, taking in both the cysteine and the phenylalanine. Only the CDR3 DNA is retained, 42 bases long and in frame from the first base. The germline V gene supplies CDR1 MNHNS and CDR2 SASEGT. The trim is 5 bases for V and 4 bases for J, with a gap of 14 bases between the germline ends. As for this clone: Its antigen is unknown. No qualities accompany the bases; no much larger clone lies one base away.

The rearranged segments are TRBV6-1 and TRBJ1-1, and perhaps TRBD1 as D gene, on 5 matching bases. The sequenced sample consisted of PBMCs. This receptor was taken from a woman aged 25-40 years in good health and CMV-seronegative. The sequenced DNA is TGTGCCAGCAGTTTAGGGAGGGGTAGCACTGAAGCTTTCTTT. It encodes CASSLGRGSTEAFF.